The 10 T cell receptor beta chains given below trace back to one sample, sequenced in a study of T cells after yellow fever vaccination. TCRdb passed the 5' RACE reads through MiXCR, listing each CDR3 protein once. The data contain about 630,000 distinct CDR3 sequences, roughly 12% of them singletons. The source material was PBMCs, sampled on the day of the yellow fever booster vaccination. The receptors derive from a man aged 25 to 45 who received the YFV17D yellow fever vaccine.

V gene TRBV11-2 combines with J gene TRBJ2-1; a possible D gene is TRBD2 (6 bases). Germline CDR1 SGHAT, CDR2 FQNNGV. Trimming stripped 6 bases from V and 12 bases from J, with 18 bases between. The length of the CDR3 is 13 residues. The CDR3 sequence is CASRRDLAHGQFF. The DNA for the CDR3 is TGTGCCAGCAGACGAGACCTAGCGCACGGGCAGTTCTTC.

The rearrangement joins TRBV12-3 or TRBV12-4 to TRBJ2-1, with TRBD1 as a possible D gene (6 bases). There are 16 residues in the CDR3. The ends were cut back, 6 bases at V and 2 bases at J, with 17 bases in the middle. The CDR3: CASSVRGGVTYNEQFF. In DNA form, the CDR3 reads TGTGCCAGCAGCGTGAGAGGGGGTGTAACCTACAATGAGCAGTTCTTC.

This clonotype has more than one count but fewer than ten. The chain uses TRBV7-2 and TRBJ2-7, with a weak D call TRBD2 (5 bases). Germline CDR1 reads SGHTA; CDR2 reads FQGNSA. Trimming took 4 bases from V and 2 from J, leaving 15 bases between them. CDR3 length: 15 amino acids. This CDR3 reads CASSSDGRGPYEQYF. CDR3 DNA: TGTGCCAGCAGCTCCGACGGAAGAGGGCCCTACGAGCAGTACTTC.

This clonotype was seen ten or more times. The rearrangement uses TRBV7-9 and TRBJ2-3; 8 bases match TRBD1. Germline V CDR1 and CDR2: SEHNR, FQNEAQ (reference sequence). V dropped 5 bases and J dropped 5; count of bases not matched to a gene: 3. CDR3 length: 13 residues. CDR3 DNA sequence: TGTGCCAGCAGCCAAGACAGGGGAGATACGCAGTATTTT. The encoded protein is CASSQDRGDTQYF.

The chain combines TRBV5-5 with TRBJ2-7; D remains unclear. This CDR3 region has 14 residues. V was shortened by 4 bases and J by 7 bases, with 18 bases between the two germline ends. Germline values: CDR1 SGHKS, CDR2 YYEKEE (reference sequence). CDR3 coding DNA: TGTGCCAGCAGCCCGTCGGCGAGTAGGGATGAGCAGTACTTC. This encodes CASSPSASRDEQYF.

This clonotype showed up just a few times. CDR3 DNA: TGTGCCAGCAGCCCTAGTCGGTTGGACGGGAGGTCCTACGAGCAGTACTTC. It translates to CASSPSRLDGRSYEQYF. The V gene is TRBV9, the J gene TRBJ2-7, with 7 positions matching TRBD2. Per the germline V gene, CDR1 is SGDLS and CDR2 is YYNGEE. The CDR3 length is 17 residues. J lost 1 base, V lost 4 bases, and 14 bases had no gene match. Full variable domain (missing parts from reference TRBV9 and TRBJ2-7): DSGVTQTPKHLITATGQRVTLRCSPRSGDLSVYWYQQSLDQGLQFLIQYYNGEERAKGNILERFSAQQFPDLHSELNLSSLELGDSALYFCASSPSRLDGRSYEQYFGPGTRLTVT.

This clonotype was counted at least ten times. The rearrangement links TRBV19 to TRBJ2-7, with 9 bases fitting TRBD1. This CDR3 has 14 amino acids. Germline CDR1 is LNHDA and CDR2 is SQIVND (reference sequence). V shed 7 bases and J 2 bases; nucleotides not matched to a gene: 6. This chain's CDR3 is CASTDRDRAYEQYF. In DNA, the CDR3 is TGTGCCAGTACCGACCGGGACAGGGCCTACGAGCAGTACTTC.

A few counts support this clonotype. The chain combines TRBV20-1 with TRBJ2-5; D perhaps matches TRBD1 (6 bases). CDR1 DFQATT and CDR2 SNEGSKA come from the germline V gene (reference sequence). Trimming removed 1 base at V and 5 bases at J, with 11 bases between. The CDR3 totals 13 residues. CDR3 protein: CSARAEGQETQYF. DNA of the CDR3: TGCAGTGCTAGAGCGGAAGGACAGGAGACCCAGTACTTC.

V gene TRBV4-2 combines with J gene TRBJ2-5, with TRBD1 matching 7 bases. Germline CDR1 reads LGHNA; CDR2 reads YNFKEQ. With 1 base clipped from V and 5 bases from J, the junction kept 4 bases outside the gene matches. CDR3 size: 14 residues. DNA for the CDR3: TGTGCCAGCAGCCAAGGAGGGGGCCGGGAGACCCAGTACTTC. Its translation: CASSQGGGRETQYF.

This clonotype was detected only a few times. CDR3 DNA: TGTGCCACCAGCAGAGATCCCCAGATGAACACCGGGGAGCTGTTTTTT. Translating it yields CATSRDPQMNTGELFF. The chain links TRBV15 to TRBJ2-2; no clear D gene. V lost 0 bases to trimming and J lost 1 base, with 9 bases between them. The V gene's germline CDR1 is LNHNV and CDR2 YYDKDF (reference sequence). This CDR3 comprises 16 residues.